One and the same sample provided the 21 T cell receptor beta chains below, sequenced in a study of shared clonotypes between healthy human individuals. Sequencing used immunoSEQ multiplex PCR; TCRdb keeps in-frame clones, though not all of them. Here the sample spans about 1.1 million clones, around 78% being singletons. Sample: memory CD4+ T cells from PBMCs. Subset indicated: CD45RA-negative fraction. Receptor source: a man younger than 30 in good health. Some clones in this sample may be carry-over from other donors' samples.

Of note for this clone: A read error is possible here, since a much larger clone lies one base away. The V call is TRBV28, the J call TRBJ1-2, with unresolved D. V lost 2 bases, J lost 4 bases, and 5 bases lay in between. The CDR3 covers 12 residues. From germline, CDR1 is MDHEN and CDR2 SYDVKM. This CDR3 reads CASSLTSYGYTF. The DNA for the CDR3 is TGTGCCAGCAGTTTAACAAGCTATGGCTACACCTTC.

V and J are TRBV7-8 and TRBJ2-3; tentative D call: TRBD2 (5 bases). The V gene's germline CDR1 is SGHVS and CDR2 FQNEAQ. Deletions cut 3 bases from V and 0 bases from J, with 13 bases between. CDR3 size: 16 residues. CDR3 region: CASSFQVARSTDTQYF. CDR3 DNA sequence: TGTGCCAGCAGCTTCCAGGTAGCGAGAAGCACAGATACGCAGTATTTT.

The rearrangement uses TRBV7-2 and TRBJ1-2, with 9 bases aligning to TRBD1. Germline V gives CDR1 SGHTA, CDR2 FQGNSA. V lost 4 bases, J lost 5 bases, and 11 bases stayed unmatched. The CDR3 is 16 residues long. In nucleotides, the CDR3 is TGTGCCAGCAGCTCCCCCCAAGGGACAGGGACTTATGGCTACACCTTC. Translated: CASSSPQGTGTYGYTF.

The chain joins TRBV28 to TRBJ1-5; tentative D call: TRBD1 (5 bases). CDR1 and CDR2 (germline): MDHEN, SYDVKM. The V and J ends lost 3 bases and 0 bases respectively, with 6 bases between them. CDR3 size: 14 residues. CDR3: CASSLGVSNQPQHF. CDR3 DNA sequence: TGTGCCAGCAGTTTGGGGGTTAGCAATCAGCCCCAGCATTTT.

The chain combines TRBV9 with TRBJ1-1, with a possible D match to TRBD1 (5 bases). This CDR3 comprises 14 residues. Per the germline V gene, CDR1 is SGDLS and CDR2 is YYNGEE. Trimming removed 8 bases from V and 4 bases from J, with 18 bases in between. CDR3 sequence reads: CARSGRGRGTEAFF. The CDR3 DNA reads TGTGCCAGGTCAGGGAGGGGTCGGGGCACTGAAGCTTTCTTT.

V is TRBV5-1 and J is TRBJ2-3; tentative D call: TRBD1 (6 bases). The germline V and J ends were trimmed by 4 bases and 3 bases, with 15 bases remaining between them. The CDR3 totals 15 residues. Germline lookup yields CDR1 SGHRS and CDR2 YFSETQ. CDR3: CASSLTGPRTDTQYF. The CDR3 DNA follows: TGCGCCAGCAGCCTCACAGGGCCGAGGACAGATACGCAGTATTTT. Filled out from reference TRBV5-1 and TRBJ2-3, the complete variable domain reads KAGVTQTPRYLIKTRGQQVTLSCSPISGHRSVSWYQQTPGQGLQFLFEYFSETQRNKGNFPGRFSGRQFSNSRSEMNVSTLELGDSALYLCASSLTGPRTDTQYFGPGTRLTVL.

The rearrangement joins TRBV4-1 to TRBJ2-1; no definite D call. This CDR3 spans 16 amino acids. CDR1 MGHRA and CDR2 YSYEKL come from the germline V gene. Trimming took off 4 bases at V and 8 bases at J, with 21 bases between the two ends. The CDR3 region has the DNA TGCGCCAGCAGCCGATCTAGTATCGCGGCTGTAGATGAGCAGTTCTTC. Protein product: CASSRSSIAAVDEQFF.

This clone was found once. The V gene is TRBV9, the J gene TRBJ2-2, with 7 nucleotides matching TRBD2. V lost 3 bases to trimming and J lost 3 bases; unmatched junction nucleotides: 8. Germline V CDR1 and CDR2: SGDLS, YYNGEE. This CDR3 comprises 16 residues. The CDR3, as DNA: TGTGCCAGCAGCGCCACCGTGCGGGGGTACACCGGGGAGCTGTTTTTT. Translated: CASSATVRGYTGELFF.

The chain recombines TRBV7-6 with TRBJ2-3; the match to TRBD2 covers 7 bases. V was clipped by 3 bases and J by 2 bases; unmatched bases: 2. From germline, CDR1 is SGHVS and CDR2 FNYEAQ. There are 14 residues in the CDR3. This chain's CDR3 is CASSFAGVTDTQYF. The CDR3 coding sequence is TGTGCCAGCAGCTTTGCGGGAGTCACAGATACGCAGTATTTT.

This chain links TRBV5-1 with TRBJ2-1, with D unresolved. Trimming took 1 base from V and 5 from J, leaving 7 bases between them. The CDR3 has 13 amino acids. The germline V gene encodes CDR1 SGHRS and CDR2 YFSETQ. The CDR3: CASSLLQNNEQFF. The CDR3, as DNA: TGCGCCAGCAGCTTGCTTCAGAACAATGAGCAGTTCTTC.

The J gene is TRBJ2-1, the V gene TRBV11-2; D uncertain. The V end lost 1 base, the J end lost 0 bases, and 7 bases lay between the germline ends. The CDR3 runs 15 residues. Germline loops: CDR1 SGHAT, CDR2 FQNNGV. CDR3 sequence: CASSLAESSYNEQFF. In nucleotides, the CDR3 is TGTGCCAGCAGCTTAGCGGAGAGCTCCTACAATGAGCAGTTCTTC. Full variable domain (outside the CDR3, taken from reference TRBV11-2 and TRBJ2-1): EAGVAQSPRYKIIEKRQSVAFWCNPISGHATLYWYQQILGQGPKLLIQFQNNGVVDDSQLPKDRFSAERLKGVDSTLKIQPAKLEDSAVYLCASSLAESSYNEQFFGPGTRLTVL.

The chain has TRBV5-1 and TRBJ2-7, with 7 nucleotides matching TRBD2. V was clipped by 9 bases and J by 3 bases; unmatched bases: 12. This CDR3 spans 14 amino acids. Germline CDR1 reads SGHRS; CDR2 reads YFSETQ. CDR3 amino acids: CATRREATYYEQYF. The CDR3, as DNA: TGCGCCACCCGACGGGAGGCCACCTACTACGAGCAGTACTTC.

The chain joins TRBV5-6 to TRBJ2-3, with TRBD2 as a possible D gene (5 bases). This CDR3 is built from 12 residues. Trimming stripped 4 bases from V and 12 bases from J, with 15 bases between. Germline-derived CDR1 and CDR2 are SGHDT and YYEEEE. The CDR3 nucleotides read TGTGCCAGCAGCCGGGATGGGCCGGGACAGTATTTT. Amino acid sequence: CASSRDGPGQYF.

The chain joins TRBV28 to TRBJ1-2; D is uncertain. Deletions cut 5 bases from V and 6 bases from J, with 13 bases between. Germline lookup yields CDR1 MDHEN and CDR2 SYDVKM. The CDR3 loop spans 13 amino acids. The chain's CDR3 is CASSLGRLNGYTF. The CDR3 coding sequence is TGTGCCAGCAGTCTAGGGAGGTTGAATGGCTACACCTTC.

The CDR3 DNA sequence: TGCGCCAGCAGCCAAGATAGGATGAACACTGAAGCTTTCTTT. It codes for CASSQDRMNTEAFF. V and J are TRBV4-3 and TRBJ1-1; D unresolved. V was clipped by 0 bases and J by 0 bases, with 5 bases between them. This CDR3 is built from 14 residues. The germline V gene encodes CDR1 LGHNA and CDR2 YSLEER.

This clone was counted between two and nine times. This sequence joins TRBV10-2 and TRBJ2-1; TRBD2 agrees at 8 bases. This CDR3 region has 16 residues. Germline CDR1 is WSHSY and CDR2 is SAAADI. The V gene end was trimmed by 6 bases and the J gene end by 5 bases; junction bases not matched to a gene: 12. Here the CDR3 reads CASRARWSGRDNEQFF. CDR3 in DNA: TGCGCCAGCAGGGCGAGGTGGAGCGGGAGAGACAATGAGCAGTTCTTC.

With respect to this clone: A read error may explain this, as a much larger clone is one base away. Other DNA sequences of this sample code for an identical CDR3. V and J are TRBV7-9 and TRBJ2-3, with 10 bases aligning to TRBD2. V lost 1 base to trimming and J lost 0 bases; unmatched junction nucleotides: 1. The CDR3 runs 16 residues. The V gene's germline CDR1 is SEHNR and CDR2 FQNEAQ (reference sequence). The chain's CDR3 is CASSLGLAGSTDTQYF. In DNA form, the CDR3 reads TGTGCCAGCAGCTTAGGACTAGCGGGTAGCACAGATACGCAGTATTTT.

This chain links TRBV5-6 with TRBJ2-1; D could derive from TRBD1 or TRBD2 (9 bases each). Germline V gene data show CDR1 as SGHDT and CDR2 as YYEEEE. The ends were cut back, 4 bases at V and 7 bases at J, with 27 bases in the middle. This CDR3 has 18 amino acids. DNA of the CDR3: TGTGCCAGCAGCCACGGGACAGGGAACAGCGGGAGGAGAAATGAGCAGTTCTTC. Translation: CASSHGTGNSGRRNEQFF. The complete variable domain, with remaining parts taken from reference TRBV5-6 and TRBJ2-1, reads DAGVTQSPTHLIKTRGQQVTLRCSPKSGHDTVSWYQQALGQGPQFIFQYYEEEERQRGNFPDRFSGHQFPNYSSELNVNALLLGDSALYLCASSHGTGNSGRRNEQFFGPGTRLTVL.

Concerning this clone: A junction boundary mismatches the germline segment, possibly from a read error. This rearrangement joins TRBV6-1 to TRBJ1-1; D remains ambiguous. The CDR3 sequence is 10 residues long. Looked up from germline, CDR1 is MNHNS and CDR2 is SASEGT. Written as DNA, the CDR3 is TGTGCCAGCAGTGAGAGGGTGCAGCTCTTT. It yields the protein CASSERVQLF.

This clone was observed a few times. CDR3 DNA sequence: TGTGCCAGCAGCTTCGCTAGCGGAGTCGGGTATGAGCAGTTCTTC. The encoded protein is CASSFASGVGYEQFF. The chain recombines TRBV7-2 with TRBJ2-1; TRBD2 matches at 7 bases. Losses at the gene ends were 3 bases for V and 8 bases for J; bases not matched to a gene: 10. The CDR3 is 15 amino acids. Germline CDR1 and CDR2: SGHTA and FQGNSA.

V is TRBV7-9 and J is TRBJ2-7; 7 nucleotides match TRBD2. Germline V CDR1 and CDR2: SEHNR, FQNEAQ (reference sequence). The CDR3 sequence is 16 residues long. V trimming: 5 bases; J trimming: 2 bases; junction bases outside the gene matches: 12. DNA of the CDR3: TGTGCCAGCAGCCCTAGTTTTCGCGCGGGGGCCTACGAGCAGTACTTC. It codes for CASSPSFRAGAYEQYF.